The rows below give T cell receptor beta chains drawn from one sample of a study of T cell responses to AZD1222 COVID-19 vaccine. Generated by immunoSEQ multiplex PCR, the TCRdb table keeps only in-frame clones and is missing some. The sample has more than 85,000 clones; approximately 87% are singletons. The sequenced sample was peripheral blood, obtained 28 days after the second AZD1222 dose. The receptors stem from an adult who received the AZD1222 COVID-19 vaccine. Both conserved end residues are part of each CDR3.

CDR3aa	j_gene	v_gene
CASSPFAGQGISGELFF	TRBJ2-2	TRBV18
CASSEPLSGESYNEQFF	TRBJ2-1	TRBV2
CASSVMVMNTGELFF	TRBJ2-2	TRBV9
CATSRDQPEQSEAFF	TRBJ1-1	TRBV15
CASSPKGTGELFF	TRBJ2-2	TRBV7-3
CASSQLAPKGAVYNEQFF	TRBJ2-1	TRBV14
CASSLGTGGELFF	TRBJ2-2	TRBV4-3
CASSRSGPNEQFF	TRBJ2-1	TRBV14
CAWNPGPGNTIYF	TRBJ1-3	TRBV30
CASSYSARTGQQYF	TRBJ2-7	TRBV6-5
CASSAAVQGTEAFF	TRBJ1-1	TRBV9
CASSFLGESYGYTF	TRBJ1-2	TRBV27
CAISESVFTNTEAFF	TRBJ1-1	TRBV10-3
CASSPRADTQYF	TRBJ2-3	TRBV12-3/TRBV12-4
CASSLGTGNNSPLHF	TRBJ1-6	TRBV7-6
CAISVDIQRKLFF	TRBJ1-4	TRBV10-3
CASSKVGAGEQFF	TRBJ2-1	TRBV14
CASRGGGSTEAFF	TRBJ1-1	TRBV7-3
CASSQAGTRSYEQYF	TRBJ2-7	TRBV27
CASSYAGAASEKLFF	TRBJ1-4	TRBV6-5
CASSLSTGGHTGELFF	TRBJ2-2	TRBV7-9
CASSLAGGSGETQYF	TRBJ2-5	TRBV5-4
CASSTPWPKAQYF	TRBJ2-3	TRBV6-2/TRBV6-3
CASSFGQLQGPQHF	TRBJ1-5	TRBV27
CASSFRGGGYEQYF	TRBJ2-7	TRBV7-2
CASSYLGNTEAFF	TRBJ1-1	TRBV6-2/TRBV6-3
CASSLARLDSPLHF	TRBJ1-6	TRBV27
CASSPGANTEAFF	TRBJ1-1	TRBV6-5
CASSVRYQETQYF	TRBJ2-5	TRBV9
CASSTGGGINQPQHF	TRBJ1-5	TRBV9
CASSFGANVLTF	TRBJ2-6	TRBV9
CAWSRGAETQYF	TRBJ2-5	TRBV30
CSVGRQGKYEQYF	TRBJ2-7	TRBV29-1
CASSPHGGELFF	TRBJ2-2	TRBV19
CASSLGLGGGYTF	TRBJ1-2	TRBV11-2
CASSLRGGLEAGELFF	TRBJ2-2	TRBV5-1
CASSVSGGRMDTQYF	TRBJ2-3	TRBV9
CASRPQGANGYTF	TRBJ1-2	TRBV6-5
CASSFTWGYGYTF	TRBJ1-2	TRBV6-5
CASSSGFTEKLFF	TRBJ1-4	TRBV6-2/TRBV6-3
CASSQDLRTGGDEKLFF	TRBJ1-4	TRBV3-1/TRBV3-2
CASSLLKQTGTEAFF	TRBJ1-1	TRBV27
CASSLAGQPGNTEAFF	TRBJ1-1	TRBV5-8
CASSVATGYEQYF	TRBJ2-7	TRBV9
CAISESAPEEQFF	TRBJ2-1	TRBV10-3
CASTHRGGIGNTIYF	TRBJ1-3	TRBV6-5
CASRPGQGGEKLFF	TRBJ1-4	TRBV3-1/TRBV3-2
CASREGTGAADTQYF	TRBJ2-3	TRBV4-3
CASSVDLAGGPQYF	TRBJ2-5	TRBV9